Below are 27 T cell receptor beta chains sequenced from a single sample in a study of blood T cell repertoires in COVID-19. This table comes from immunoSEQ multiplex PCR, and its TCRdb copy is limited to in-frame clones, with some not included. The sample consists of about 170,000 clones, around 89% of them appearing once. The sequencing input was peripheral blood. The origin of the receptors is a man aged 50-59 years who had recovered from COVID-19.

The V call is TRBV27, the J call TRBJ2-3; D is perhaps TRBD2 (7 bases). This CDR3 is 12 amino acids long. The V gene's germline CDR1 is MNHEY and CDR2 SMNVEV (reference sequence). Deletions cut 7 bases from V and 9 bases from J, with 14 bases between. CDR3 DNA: TGTGCCAGCAAAATGGGGGGGCGGACGCAGTATTTT. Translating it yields CASKMGGRTQYF.

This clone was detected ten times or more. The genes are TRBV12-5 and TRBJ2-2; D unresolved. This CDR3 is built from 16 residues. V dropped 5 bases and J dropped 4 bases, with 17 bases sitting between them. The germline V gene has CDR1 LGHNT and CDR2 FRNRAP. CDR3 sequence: CASGTGSVSSTGELFF. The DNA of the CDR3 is TGTGCTAGTGGTACCGGGTCCGTCTCTAGCACCGGGGAGCTGTTTTTT.

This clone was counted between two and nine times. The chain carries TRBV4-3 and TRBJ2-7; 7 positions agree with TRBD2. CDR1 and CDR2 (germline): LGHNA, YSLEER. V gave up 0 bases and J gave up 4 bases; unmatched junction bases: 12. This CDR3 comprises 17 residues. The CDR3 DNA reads TGCGCCAGCAGCCAAGACTTGCTTGGGGGAGGGACTTACGAGCAGTACTTC. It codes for CASSQDLLGGGTYEQYF.

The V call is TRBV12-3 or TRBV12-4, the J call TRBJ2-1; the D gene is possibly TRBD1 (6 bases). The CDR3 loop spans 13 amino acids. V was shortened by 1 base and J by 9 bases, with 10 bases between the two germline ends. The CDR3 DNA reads TGTGCCAGCAGTTTAGAGCGAGGGGGTGAGCAGTTCTTC. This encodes CASSLERGGEQFF.

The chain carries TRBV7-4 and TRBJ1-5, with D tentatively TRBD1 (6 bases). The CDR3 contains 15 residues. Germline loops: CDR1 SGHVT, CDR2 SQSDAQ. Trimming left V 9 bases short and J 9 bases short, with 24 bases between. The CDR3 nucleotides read TGTGCCAGTCCGTCGTCGGACAGACTAAACGTGCCCCAGCATTTT. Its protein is CASPSSDRLNVPQHF.

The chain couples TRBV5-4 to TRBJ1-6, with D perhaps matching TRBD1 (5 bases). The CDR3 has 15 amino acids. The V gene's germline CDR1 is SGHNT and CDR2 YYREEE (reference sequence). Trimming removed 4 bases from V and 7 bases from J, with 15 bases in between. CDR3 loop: CASSARDGGNSPLHF. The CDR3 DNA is TGTGCCAGCAGCGCAAGGGACGGGGGGAATTCACCCCTCCACTTT.

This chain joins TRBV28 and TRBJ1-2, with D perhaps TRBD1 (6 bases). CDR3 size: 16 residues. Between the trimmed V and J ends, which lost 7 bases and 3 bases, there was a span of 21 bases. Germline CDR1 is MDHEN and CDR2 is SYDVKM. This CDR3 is CASIFMGARSYYGYTF. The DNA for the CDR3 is TGTGCCAGCATATTTATGGGGGCCAGATCTTACTATGGCTACACCTTC.

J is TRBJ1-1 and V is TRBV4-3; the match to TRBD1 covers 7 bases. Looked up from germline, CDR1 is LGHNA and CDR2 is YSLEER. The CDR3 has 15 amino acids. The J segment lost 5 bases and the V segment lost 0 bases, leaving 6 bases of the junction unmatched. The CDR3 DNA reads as TGCGCCAGCAGCCAAGAAGGGGGCCGAACAACTGAAGCTTTCTTT. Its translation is CASSQEGGRTTEAFF.

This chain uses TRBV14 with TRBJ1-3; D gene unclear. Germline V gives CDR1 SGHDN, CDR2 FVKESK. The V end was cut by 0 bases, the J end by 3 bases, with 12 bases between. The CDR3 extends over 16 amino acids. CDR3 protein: CASSQDRPASGNTIYF. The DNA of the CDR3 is TGTGCCAGCAGCCAAGATAGGCCAGCGAGTGGAAACACCATATATTTT. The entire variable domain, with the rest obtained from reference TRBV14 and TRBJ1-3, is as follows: EAGVTQFPSHSVIEKGQTVTLRCDPISGHDNLYWYRRVMGKEIKFLLHFVKESKQDESGMPNNRFLAERTGGTYSTLKVQPAELEDSGVYFCASSQDRPASGNTIYFGEGSWLTVV.

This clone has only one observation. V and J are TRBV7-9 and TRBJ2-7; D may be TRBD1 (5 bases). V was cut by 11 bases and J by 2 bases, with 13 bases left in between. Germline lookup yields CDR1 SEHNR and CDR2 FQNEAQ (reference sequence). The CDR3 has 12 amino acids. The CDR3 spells CAAERTTYEQYF. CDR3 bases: TGTGCCGCCGAGAGGACAACCTACGAGCAGTACTTC.

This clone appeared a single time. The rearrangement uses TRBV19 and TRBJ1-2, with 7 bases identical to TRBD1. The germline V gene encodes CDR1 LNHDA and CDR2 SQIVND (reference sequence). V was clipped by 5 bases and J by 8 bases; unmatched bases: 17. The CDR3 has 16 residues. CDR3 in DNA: TGTGCCAGTAGTTCCGGGACAGCGGTGGGTACTAAAGGCTACACCTTC. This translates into CASSSGTAVGTKGYTF.

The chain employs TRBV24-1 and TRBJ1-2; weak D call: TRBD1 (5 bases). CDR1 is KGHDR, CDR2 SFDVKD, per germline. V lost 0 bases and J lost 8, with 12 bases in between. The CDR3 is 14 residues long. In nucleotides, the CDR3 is TGTGCCACCAGTGATTTGGGAAGGGGTGAAGGCTACACCTTC. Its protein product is CATSDLGRGEGYTF.

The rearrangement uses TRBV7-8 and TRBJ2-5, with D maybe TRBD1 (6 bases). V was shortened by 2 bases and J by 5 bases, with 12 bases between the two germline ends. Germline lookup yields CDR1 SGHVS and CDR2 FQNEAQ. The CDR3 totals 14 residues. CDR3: CASSLTGPGETQYF. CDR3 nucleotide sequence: TGTGCCAGCAGCTTAACAGGGCCCGGGGAGACCCAGTACTTC.

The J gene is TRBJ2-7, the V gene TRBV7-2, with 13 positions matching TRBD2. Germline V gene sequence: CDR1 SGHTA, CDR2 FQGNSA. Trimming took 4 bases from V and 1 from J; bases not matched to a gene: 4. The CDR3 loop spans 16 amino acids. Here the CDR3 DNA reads TGTGCCAGCAGCTCCCTGGGACTAGCGGGGTCCTACGAGCAGTACTTC. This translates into CASSSLGLAGSYEQYF. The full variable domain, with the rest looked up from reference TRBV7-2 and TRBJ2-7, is GAGVSQSPSNKVTEKGKDVELRCDPISGHTALYWYRQSLGQGLEFLIYFQGNSAPDKSGLPSDRFSAERTGGSVSTLTIQRTQQEDSAVYLCASSSLGLAGSYEQYFGPGTRLTVT.

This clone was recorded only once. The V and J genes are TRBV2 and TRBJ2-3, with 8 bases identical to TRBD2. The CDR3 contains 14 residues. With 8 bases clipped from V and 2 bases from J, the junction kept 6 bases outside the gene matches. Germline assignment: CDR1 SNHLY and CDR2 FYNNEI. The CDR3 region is CASRTSGNTDTQYF. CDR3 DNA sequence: TGTGCCAGCCGTACTAGCGGTAACACAGATACGCAGTATTTT.

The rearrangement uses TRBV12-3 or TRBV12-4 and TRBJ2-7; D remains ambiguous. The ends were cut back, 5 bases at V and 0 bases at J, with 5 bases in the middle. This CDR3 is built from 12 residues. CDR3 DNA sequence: TGTGCCAGCAGTCCGTACTCCTACGAGCAGTACTTC. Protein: CASSPYSYEQYF.

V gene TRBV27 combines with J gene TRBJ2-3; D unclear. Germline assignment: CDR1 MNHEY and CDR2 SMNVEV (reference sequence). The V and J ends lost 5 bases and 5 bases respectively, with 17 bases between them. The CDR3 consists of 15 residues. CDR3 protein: CASSLNSLSVDTQYF. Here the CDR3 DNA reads TGTGCCAGCAGTCTTAATTCTTTATCTGTAGATACGCAGTATTTT.

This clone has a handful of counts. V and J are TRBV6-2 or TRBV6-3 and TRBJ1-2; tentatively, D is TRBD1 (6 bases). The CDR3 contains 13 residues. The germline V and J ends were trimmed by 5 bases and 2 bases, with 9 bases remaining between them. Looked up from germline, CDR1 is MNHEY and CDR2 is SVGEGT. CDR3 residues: CASSLQGNYGYTF. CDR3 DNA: TGTGCCAGCAGTCTACAGGGCAACTATGGCTACACCTTC.

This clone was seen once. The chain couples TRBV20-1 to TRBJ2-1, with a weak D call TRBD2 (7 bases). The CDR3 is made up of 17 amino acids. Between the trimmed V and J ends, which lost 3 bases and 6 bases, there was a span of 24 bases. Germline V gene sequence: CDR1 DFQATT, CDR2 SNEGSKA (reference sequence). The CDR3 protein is CSASGSGGGMEINEQFF. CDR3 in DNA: TGCAGTGCTAGTGGATCGGGGGGCGGAATGGAAATCAATGAGCAGTTCTTC.

CDR3 coding DNA: TGTGCCAGCAGCCAAGACGAGTCGAGGCAGTTCTTC. Translation: CASSQDESRQFF. J is TRBJ2-1 and V is TRBV3-1 (or the pseudogene TRBV3-2), with D hard to call. Germline V gene data show CDR1 as LGHDT and CDR2 as YNNKEL (reference sequence). The germline V and J ends were trimmed by 0 bases and 12 bases, with 9 bases remaining between them. This CDR3 region has 12 residues.

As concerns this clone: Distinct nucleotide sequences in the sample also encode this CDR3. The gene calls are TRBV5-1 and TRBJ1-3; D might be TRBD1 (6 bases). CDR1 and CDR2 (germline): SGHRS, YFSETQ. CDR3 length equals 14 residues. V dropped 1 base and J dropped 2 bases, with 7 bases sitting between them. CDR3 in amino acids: CASSLTGTGNTIYF. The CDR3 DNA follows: TGCGCCAGCAGCTTGACAGGGACTGGAAACACCATATATTTT.

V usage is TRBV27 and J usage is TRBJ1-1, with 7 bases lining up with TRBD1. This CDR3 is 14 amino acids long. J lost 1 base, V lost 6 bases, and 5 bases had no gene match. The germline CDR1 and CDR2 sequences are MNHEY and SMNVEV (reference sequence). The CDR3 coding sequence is TGTGCCAGCAGGCCGGGACAGCCGAACACTGAAGCTTTCTTT. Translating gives CASRPGQPNTEAFF.

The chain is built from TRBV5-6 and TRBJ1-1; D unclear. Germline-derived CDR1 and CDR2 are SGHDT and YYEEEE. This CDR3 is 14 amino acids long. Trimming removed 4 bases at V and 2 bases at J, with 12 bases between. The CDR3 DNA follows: TGTGCCAGCAGCCCTACGGGAAGAAACACTGAAGCTTTCTTT. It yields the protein CASSPTGRNTEAFF.

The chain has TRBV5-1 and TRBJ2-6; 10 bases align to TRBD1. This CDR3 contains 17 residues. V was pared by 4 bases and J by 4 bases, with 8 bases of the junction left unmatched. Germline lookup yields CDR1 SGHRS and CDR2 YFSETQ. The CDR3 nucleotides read TGCGCCAGCAGCCAGAGGACAGGGGGGGCCGGGGCCAACGTCCTGACTTTC. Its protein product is CASSQRTGGAGANVLTF.

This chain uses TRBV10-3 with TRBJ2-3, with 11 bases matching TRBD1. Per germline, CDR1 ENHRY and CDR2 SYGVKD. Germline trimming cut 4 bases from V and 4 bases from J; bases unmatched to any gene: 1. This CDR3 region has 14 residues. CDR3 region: CAISGGQGADTQYF. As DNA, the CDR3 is TGTGCCATCAGTGGGGGACAGGGGGCAGATACGCAGTATTTT.

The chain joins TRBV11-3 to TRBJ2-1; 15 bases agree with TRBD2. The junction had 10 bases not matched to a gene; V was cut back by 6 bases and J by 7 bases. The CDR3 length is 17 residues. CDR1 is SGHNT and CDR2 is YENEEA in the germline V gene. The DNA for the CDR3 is TGTGCCAGCAGTGGACGGACTAGCGGGGGGGCCGGTAATGAGCAGTTCTTC. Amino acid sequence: CASSGRTSGGAGNEQFF.

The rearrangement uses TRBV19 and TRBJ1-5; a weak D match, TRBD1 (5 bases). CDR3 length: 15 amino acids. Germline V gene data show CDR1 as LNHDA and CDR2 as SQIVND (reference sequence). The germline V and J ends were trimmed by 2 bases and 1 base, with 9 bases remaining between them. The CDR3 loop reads CASSITHRSNQPQHF. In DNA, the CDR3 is TGTGCCAGTAGTATAACCCACAGGAGCAATCAGCCCCAGCATTTT.